One and the same sample provided the 2 T cell receptor beta chains below, sequenced in a study of T cells in Graves' hyperthyroidism and ophthalmopathy. The source material, RNA transcripts, was used to amplify TCR beta CDR3 regions. When the TCR CDR3 underwent first-round RT-PCR, the HTBI primer set was used. In TCRdb, the multiplex PCR reads were re-called with MiXCR into one record per CDR3 protein. The sample holds 490,000 or so distinct CDR3 sequences; about 16% are singletons and the top ten take roughly 29%. Sequencing was done on a sample of blood. All receptors come from a woman in her twenties or thirties with Graves' ophthalmopathy.

This clonotype has just a few counts. The chain carries TRBV6-1 and TRBJ2-1, with 12 bases identical to TRBD2. The CDR3 is made up of 16 amino acids. The germline V gene encodes CDR1 MNHNS and CDR2 SASEGT. The V and J ends lost 6 bases and 4 bases, in that order; junction bases with no gene match: 7. In DNA form, the CDR3 reads TGTGCCAGCAGAGGGCTAGCGGGAGGGTTTTACAATGAGCAGTTCTTC. Encoded protein: CASRGLAGGFYNEQFF.

This clonotype was picked up many times. CDR3 nucleotide sequence: TGTGCCAGCAGCCCGGGACTCCAGAACACTGAAGCTTTCTTT. Translating it yields CASSPGLQNTEAFF. The V and J genes are TRBV7-2 and TRBJ1-1, with a weak D call TRBD1 (5 bases). From germline, CDR1 is SGHTA and CDR2 FQGNSA. The CDR3 extends over 14 amino acids. With 5 bases removed from V and 1 base from J, the gap between germline ends came to 11 bases.